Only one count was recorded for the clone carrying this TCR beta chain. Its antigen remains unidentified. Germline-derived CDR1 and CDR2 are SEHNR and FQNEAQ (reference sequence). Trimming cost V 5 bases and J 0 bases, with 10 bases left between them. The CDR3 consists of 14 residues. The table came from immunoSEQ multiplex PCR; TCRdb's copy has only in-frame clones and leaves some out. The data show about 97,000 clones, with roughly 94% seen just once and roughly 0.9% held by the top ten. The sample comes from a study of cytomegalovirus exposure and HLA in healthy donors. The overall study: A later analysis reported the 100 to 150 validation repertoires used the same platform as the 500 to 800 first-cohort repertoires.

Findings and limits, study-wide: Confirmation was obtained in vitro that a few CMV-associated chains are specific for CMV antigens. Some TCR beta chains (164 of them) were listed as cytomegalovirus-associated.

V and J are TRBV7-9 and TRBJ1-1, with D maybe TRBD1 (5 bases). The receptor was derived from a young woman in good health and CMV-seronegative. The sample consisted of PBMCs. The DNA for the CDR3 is TGTGCCAGCAGCGCCCAGACAGTGAACACTGAAGCTTTCTTT. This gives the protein CASSAQTVNTEAFF.